The clone carrying this T cell receptor beta chain was observed many times. Molecular barcoding with unique molecular identifiers was used for the TCRbeta library. TCRdb redid the calling of the PCR reads with MiXCR, one entry per CDR3 protein. The table shows roughly 200,000 distinct CDR3 sequences, with about 6.8% occurring only once. This entry is derived from a study of T-cell reconstitution after alpha-beta-depleted transplantation in children. This receptor was identified in a human donor who donated a stem cell graft to a child with Wiskott-Aldrich syndrome. The sequences come from PBMCs from the stem cell graft donor, collected from the stem cell graft.

The CDR3 loop is CASEGRNYGYTF. The DNA of the CDR3 is TGTGCCAGCGAAGGCAGAAACTATGGCTACACCTTC. The gene calls are TRBV5-5 and TRBJ1-2; D ambiguous. Germline CDR1 reads SGHKS; CDR2 reads YYEKEE (reference sequence). The CDR3 contains 12 residues. Trimming took 7 bases from V and 2 from J, leaving 9 bases between them.